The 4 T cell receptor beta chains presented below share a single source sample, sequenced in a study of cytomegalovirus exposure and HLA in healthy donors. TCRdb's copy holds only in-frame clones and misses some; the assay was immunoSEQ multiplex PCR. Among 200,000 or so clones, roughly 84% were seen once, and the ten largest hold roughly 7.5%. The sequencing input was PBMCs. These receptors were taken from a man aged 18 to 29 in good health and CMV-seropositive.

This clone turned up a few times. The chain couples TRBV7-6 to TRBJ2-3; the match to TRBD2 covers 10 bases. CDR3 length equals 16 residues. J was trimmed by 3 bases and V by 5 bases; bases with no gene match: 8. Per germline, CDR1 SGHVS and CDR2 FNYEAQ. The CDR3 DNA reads TGTGCCAGCAGCCGGGGGGCGGGACTAGCGACAGATACGCAGTATTTT. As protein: CASSRGAGLATDTQYF.

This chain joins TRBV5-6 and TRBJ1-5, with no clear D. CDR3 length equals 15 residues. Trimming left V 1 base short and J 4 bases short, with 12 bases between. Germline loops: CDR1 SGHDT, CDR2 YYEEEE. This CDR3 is CASSLYGEGNQPQHF. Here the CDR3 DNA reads TGTGCCAGCAGCTTGTACGGGGAAGGGAATCAGCCCCAGCATTTT.

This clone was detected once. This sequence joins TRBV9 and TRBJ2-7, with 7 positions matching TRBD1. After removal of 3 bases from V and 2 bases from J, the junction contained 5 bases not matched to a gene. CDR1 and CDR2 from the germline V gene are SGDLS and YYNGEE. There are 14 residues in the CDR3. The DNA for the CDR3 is TGTGCCAGCAGCGGAGGGACAGAACCCTACGAGCAGTACTTC. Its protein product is CASSGGTEPYEQYF.

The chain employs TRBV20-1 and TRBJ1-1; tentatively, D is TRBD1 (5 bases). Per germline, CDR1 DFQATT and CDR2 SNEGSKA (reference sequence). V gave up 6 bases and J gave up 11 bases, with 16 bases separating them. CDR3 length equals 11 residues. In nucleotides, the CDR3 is TGCAGTGCCTTCGACAGTCCCGACGCTTTCTTT. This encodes CSAFDSPDAFF.